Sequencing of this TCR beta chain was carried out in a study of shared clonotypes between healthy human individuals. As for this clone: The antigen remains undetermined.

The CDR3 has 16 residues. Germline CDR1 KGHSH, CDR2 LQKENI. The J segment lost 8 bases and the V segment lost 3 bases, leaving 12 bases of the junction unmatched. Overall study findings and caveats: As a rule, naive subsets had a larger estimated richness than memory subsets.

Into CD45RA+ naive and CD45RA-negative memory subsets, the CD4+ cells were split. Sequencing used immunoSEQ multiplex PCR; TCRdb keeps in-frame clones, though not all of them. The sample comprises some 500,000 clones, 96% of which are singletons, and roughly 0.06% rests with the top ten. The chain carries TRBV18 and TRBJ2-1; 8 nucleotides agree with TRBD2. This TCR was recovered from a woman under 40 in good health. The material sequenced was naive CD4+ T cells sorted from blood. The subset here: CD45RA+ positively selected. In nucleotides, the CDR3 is TGTGCCAGCTCACCTTTAACTAGCGGCCGGGGCGATGAGCAGTTCTTC. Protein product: CASSPLTSGRGDEQFF.